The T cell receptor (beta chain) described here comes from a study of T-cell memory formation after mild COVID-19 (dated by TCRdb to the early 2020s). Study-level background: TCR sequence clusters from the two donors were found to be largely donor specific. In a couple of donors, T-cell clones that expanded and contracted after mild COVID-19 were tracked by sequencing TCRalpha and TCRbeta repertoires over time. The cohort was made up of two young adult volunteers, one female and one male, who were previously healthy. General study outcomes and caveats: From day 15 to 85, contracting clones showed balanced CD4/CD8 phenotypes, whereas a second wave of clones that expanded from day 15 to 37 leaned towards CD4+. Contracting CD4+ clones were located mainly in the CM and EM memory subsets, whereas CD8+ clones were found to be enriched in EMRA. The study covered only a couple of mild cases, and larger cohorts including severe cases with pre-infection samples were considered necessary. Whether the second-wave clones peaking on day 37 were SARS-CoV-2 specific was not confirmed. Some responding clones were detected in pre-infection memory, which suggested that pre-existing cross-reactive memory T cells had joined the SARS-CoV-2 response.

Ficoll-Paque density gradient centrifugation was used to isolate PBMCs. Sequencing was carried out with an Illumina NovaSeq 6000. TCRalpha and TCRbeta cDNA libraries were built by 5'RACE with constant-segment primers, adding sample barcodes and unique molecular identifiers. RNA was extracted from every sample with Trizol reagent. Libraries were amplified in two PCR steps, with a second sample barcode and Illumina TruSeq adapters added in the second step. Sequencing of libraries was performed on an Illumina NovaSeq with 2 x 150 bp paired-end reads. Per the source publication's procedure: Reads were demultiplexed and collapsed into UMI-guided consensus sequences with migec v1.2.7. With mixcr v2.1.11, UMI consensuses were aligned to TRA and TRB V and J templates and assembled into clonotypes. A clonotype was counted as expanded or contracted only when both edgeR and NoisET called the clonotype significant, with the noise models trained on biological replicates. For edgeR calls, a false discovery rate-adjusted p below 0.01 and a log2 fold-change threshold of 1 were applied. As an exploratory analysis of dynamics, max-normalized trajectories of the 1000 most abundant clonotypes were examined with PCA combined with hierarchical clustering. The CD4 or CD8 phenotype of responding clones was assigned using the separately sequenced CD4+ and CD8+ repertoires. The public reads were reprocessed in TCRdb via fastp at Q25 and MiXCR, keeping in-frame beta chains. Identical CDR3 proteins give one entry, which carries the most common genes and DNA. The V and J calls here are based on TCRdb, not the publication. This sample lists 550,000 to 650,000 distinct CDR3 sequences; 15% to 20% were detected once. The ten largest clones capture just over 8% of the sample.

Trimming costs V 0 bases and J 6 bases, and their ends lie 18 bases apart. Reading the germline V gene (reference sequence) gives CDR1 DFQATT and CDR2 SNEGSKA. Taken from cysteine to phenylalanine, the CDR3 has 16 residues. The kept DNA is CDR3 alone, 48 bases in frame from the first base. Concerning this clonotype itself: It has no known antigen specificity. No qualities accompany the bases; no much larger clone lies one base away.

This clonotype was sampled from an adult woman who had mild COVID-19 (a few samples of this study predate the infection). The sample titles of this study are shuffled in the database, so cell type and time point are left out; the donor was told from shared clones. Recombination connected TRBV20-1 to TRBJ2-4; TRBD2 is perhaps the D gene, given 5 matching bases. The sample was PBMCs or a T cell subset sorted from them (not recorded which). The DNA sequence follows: TGCAGTGCTAGAGATTCTGGGTGGCAGGCGGGAAACATTCAGTACTTC. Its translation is CSARDSGWQAGNIQYF.